This T cell receptor (beta chain) was captured in a study of T cell responses to AZD1222 COVID-19 vaccine. Study background: Second-dose recipients at about 4 or about 12 weeks were treated as one pooled group. The study, taken as a whole, reports: White British donors predominated, females outnumbered males, and clonal diversity was possibly underestimated. A rise in Spike-specific TCR breadth and depth followed two AZD1222 doses. Among those given AZD1222, only six were seropositive at baseline.

This CDR3 has 15 residues. V gave up 2 bases and J gave up 5 bases, with 13 bases separating them. Per germline, CDR1 LGHDT and CDR2 YNNKEL (reference sequence). Sequencing used immunoSEQ multiplex PCR; TCRdb keeps in-frame clones, though not all of them. The profile covers around 90,000 clones, with roughly 85% appearing a single time and 6.3% taken by the ten largest. About this clone: Its cognate antigen is unknown.

This receptor was obtained from an adult in good health. This chain connects TRBV3-1 (or the pseudogene TRBV3-2) to TRBJ1-5, with a tentative D call TRBD1 (6 bases). The sample consisted of peripheral blood, taken on day 0 of AZD1222 vaccination. CDR3 region: CASSQTGTTYQPQHF. The CDR3, as DNA: TGTGCCAGCAGCCAAACCGGGACAACTTATCAGCCCCAGCATTTT.